Detailed here is one T cell receptor beta chain. Its antigen is undetermined. At one end, the junction sequence differs from germline, possibly due to a read error. Samples came from axillary lymph nodes draining the breast cancer. The CDR3 is 16 amino acids. The V gene's germline CDR1 is LGHDT and CDR2 YNNKEL (reference sequence). The sample originates from a study of breast tumors, draining lymph nodes, adjacent tissues. Via MiXCR, TCRdb re-called the multiplex PCR reads, giving one row per CDR3 protein. The sample includes a few hundred thousand distinct CDR3 sequences, less than 40% of them seen just once. General study findings and limits: Tumor repertoires ranked between lymph nodes and nontumor tissue in diversity, with V and J gene preferences.

Sequences were obtained from axillary lymph node tissue. V is TRBV3-1 and J is TRBJ2-5, with D unclear. The sequence was obtained from a female donor with breast cancer. Some clones in this sample may be carry-over from other donors' samples. This CDR3 is CASGHQTRSEVGTQYF. For the CDR3, the DNA is TGTGCCAGCGGCCACCAAACCCGAAGTGAGGTGGGGACCCAGTACTTC.